These 32 T cell receptor beta chains came from one sample sequenced in a study of PD-L1 blockade in urothelial cancer. The method was immunoSEQ multiplex PCR; TCRdb's version includes in-frame clones alone and lacks a portion of them. The sample lists some 110,000 clones, roughly 90% occurring once. This sample's time point: peripheral blood 6 weeks after treatment start. The specimen comprised PBMCs, sampled around atezolizumab (anti-PD-L1) treatment. Every receptor here comes from a man between 60 and 75 years old with urothelial cancer.

This chain links TRBV21-1 with TRBJ2-5; the table's D call, TRBD1, was not checked against the DNA. TRBV21-1 is assigned pseudogene status. The CDR3 has 14 amino acids. The CDR3 sequence: CASSEGALQETQYF. CDR3 DNA: TGTGCCAGCAGCGAAGGGGCGTTACAAGAGACCCAGTACTTC.

The genes are TRBV9 and TRBJ2-5; tentatively, D is TRBD1 (6 bases). Deletions cut 0 bases from V and 5 bases from J, with 11 bases between. The CDR3 totals 14 residues. Germline CDR1 SGDLS, CDR2 YYNGEE. CDR3 region: CASSVAGAGETQYF. The DNA of the CDR3 is TGTGCCAGCAGCGTAGCAGGGGCCGGGGAGACCCAGTACTTC.

The chain combines TRBV6-5 with TRBJ1-1; weak D call: TRBD1 (5 bases). CDR3 size: 13 residues. Per the germline V gene, CDR1 is MNHEY and CDR2 is SVGAGI. Trimming stripped 4 bases from V and 6 bases from J, with 12 bases between. CDR3 loop: CASSSGGRAEAFF. In DNA form, the CDR3 reads TGTGCCAGCAGTTCCGGGGGAAGGGCTGAAGCTTTCTTT.

The chain has TRBV25-1 and TRBJ2-6, with D perhaps matching TRBD2 (5 bases). V was trimmed by 11 bases and J by 3 bases, leaving 11 bases between them. Germline values: CDR1 MGHDK, CDR2 SYGVNS. CDR3 length equals 13 residues. This chain's CDR3 is CAVGVFGANVLTF. As DNA, the CDR3 is TGTGCCGTGGGAGTTTTTGGGGCCAACGTCCTGACTTTC.

The chain is built from TRBV10-3 and TRBJ2-7; D call uncertain. This CDR3 comprises 11 residues. The V gene's germline CDR1 is ENHRY and CDR2 SYGVKD. V dropped 8 bases and J dropped 5 bases, with 10 bases sitting between them. The CDR3 nucleotides are TGTGCCATCCAGGATTACAACGAGCAGTACTTC. Its translation is CAIQDYNEQYF.

Here the CDR3 DNA reads TGTGCCAGCAGCTTGACGGGAGGAGTTATAGAGACCCAGTACTTC. Translated: CASSLTGGVIETQYF. The rearrangement uses TRBV5-4 and TRBJ2-5; 7 bases are a match to TRBD2. The CDR3 runs to 15 residues. CDR1 SGHNT and CDR2 YYREEE come from the germline V gene (reference sequence). Germline trimming cut 1 base from V and 4 bases from J; bases unmatched to any gene: 7.

The V and J genes are TRBV4-3 and TRBJ1-4, with 11 bases fitting TRBD1. The V and J ends lost 0 bases and 8 bases, in that order; junction bases with no gene match: 17. The CDR3 is 20 residues long. Germline-derived CDR1 and CDR2 are LGHNA and YSLEER. CDR3: CASSQDNTGTGGSRREKLFF. The CDR3 DNA reads TGCGCCAGCAGCCAAGATAATACGGGGACAGGGGGTTCGCGGAGGGAAAAACTGTTTTTT.

The chain is built from TRBV18 and TRBJ2-5; 8 nucleotides agree with TRBD2. This CDR3 is built from 16 residues. Trimming cost V 4 bases and J 3 bases; bases outside gene matches: 10. CDR1 is KGHSH, CDR2 LQKENI, per germline. The CDR3 loop is CASSLSFGAGEETQYF. The CDR3 DNA sequence: TGTGCCAGCTCACTGTCTTTCGGAGCGGGGGAAGAGACCCAGTACTTC.

The chain employs TRBV9 and TRBJ1-2; 8 nucleotides agree with TRBD1. Looked up from germline, CDR1 is SGDLS and CDR2 is YYNGEE. This CDR3 is built from 14 residues. J gave up 8 bases and V 5 bases, and 11 bases lay outside the gene matches. The CDR3 nucleotides are TGTGCCAGCAGTATGGACAGGGCGGGCGGCGGCTACACCTTC. Encoded protein: CASSMDRAGGGYTF. Looking up the rest from reference TRBV9 and TRBJ1-2 gives the full variable domain: DSGVTQTPKHLITATGQRVTLRCSPRSGDLSVYWYQQSLDQGLQFLIQYYNGEERAKGNILERFSAQQFPDLHSELNLSSLELGDSALYFCASSMDRAGGGYTFGSGTRLTVV.

This rearrangement joins TRBV7-2 to TRBJ1-4; possibly TRBD1 for D (6 bases). Trimming pared 1 base from V and 1 base from J, leaving 7 bases between. This CDR3 region has 15 residues. Germline V gives CDR1 SGHTA, CDR2 FQGNSA. DNA for the CDR3: TGTGCCAGCAGCTTAGTCAGGGGAACTAATGAAAAACTGTTTTTT. This encodes CASSLVRGTNEKLFF.

This clone was seen once. The J gene is TRBJ2-1, the V gene TRBV7-2, with 9 bases matching TRBD2. The CDR3 contains 15 residues. The V segment lost 3 bases and the J segment 7 bases; nucleotides outside the gene matches: 7. Germline V gene data show CDR1 as SGHTA and CDR2 as FQGNSA. CDR3: CASSFLAGFLNEQFF. In DNA, the CDR3 is TGTGCCAGCAGCTTCCTAGCGGGGTTTTTGAATGAGCAGTTCTTC.

This rearrangement joins TRBV4-1 to TRBJ2-3, with TRBD2 as a possible D gene (6 bases). Trimming removed 1 base from V and 8 bases from J, with 16 bases in between. The length of the CDR3 is 15 residues. The V gene's germline CDR1 is MGHRA and CDR2 YSYEKL. CDR3 protein: CASSQVGLPRVTQYF. CDR3 nucleotide sequence: TGCGCCAGCAGCCAAGTCGGACTACCGCGAGTTACGCAGTATTTT.

This clone has just one count. The V call is TRBV4-2, the J call TRBJ2-3; 12 bases line up with TRBD2. The V and J ends lost 0 bases and 1 base, in that order; junction bases with no gene match: 5. Germline CDR1 LGHNA, CDR2 YNFKEQ. The CDR3 consists of 18 residues. The CDR3 coding sequence is TGTGCCAGCAGCCAAGATCCTAGCGGGAGGGTGGGCACAGATACGCAGTATTTT. Protein sequence: CASSQDPSGRVGTDTQYF.

The chain carries TRBV30 and TRBJ2-7, with a weak D call TRBD1 (6 bases). CDR3 length equals 14 residues. Trimming took 4 bases from V and 3 from J, leaving 16 bases between them. Germline-derived CDR1 and CDR2 are GTSNPN and SVGIG (reference sequence). CDR3 amino acids: CAWNRQVRNYEQYF. The CDR3 region has the DNA TGTGCCTGGAATCGACAGGTTCGAAACTACGAGCAGTACTTC.

This clone was observed once. The J gene is TRBJ2-5, the V gene TRBV20-1, with D perhaps matching TRBD2 (6 bases). CDR1 DFQATT and CDR2 SNEGSKA come from the germline V gene (reference sequence). V lost 6 bases to trimming and J lost 1 base, with 6 bases between them. The CDR3 has 11 residues. The CDR3 reads CSAGGQETQYF. For the CDR3, the DNA is TGCAGTGCGGGGGGCCAAGAGACCCAGTACTTC.

This chain links TRBV5-3 with TRBJ2-3; 11 positions match TRBD2. TRBV5-3 is treated as an ORF (open reading frame) with a function not yet certain. This CDR3 has 16 amino acids. The junction had 2 bases not matched to a gene; V was cut back by 0 bases and J by 2 bases. CDR3 sequence reads: CARSLGLAGSTDTQYF. The CDR3 coding sequence is TGTGCCAGAAGCTTGGGACTAGCGGGATCCACAGATACGCAGTATTTT.

The gene calls are TRBV11-3 and TRBJ2-1; 7 bases line up with TRBD1. The germline CDR1 and CDR2 sequences are SGHNT and YENEEA. There are 13 residues in the CDR3. The trim removed 5 bases at V and 5 bases at J, leaving 3 bases unmatched. The CDR3 reads CASSLGQNNEQFF. The DNA for the CDR3 is TGTGCCAGCAGCCTGGGACAGAACAATGAGCAGTTCTTC.

The genes are TRBV6-6 and TRBJ2-3; D remains unclear. In germline, CDR1 is MNHNY, CDR2 SVGAGI (reference sequence). CDR3 length: 15 amino acids. The germline V and J ends were trimmed by 6 bases and 1 base, with 14 bases remaining between them. The CDR3 sequence: CASSPGPPGTDTQYF. In DNA, the CDR3 is TGTGCCAGCAGCCCTGGGCCACCGGGCACAGATACGCAGTATTTT.

This sequence joins TRBV7-2 and TRBJ2-5; weak D call: TRBD2 (7 bases). The germline V and J ends were trimmed by 0 bases and 0 bases, with 14 bases remaining between them. Germline CDR1 is SGHTA and CDR2 is FQGNSA. This CDR3 is 17 amino acids long. The CDR3 reads CASSLAGRGANQETQYF. The CDR3 coding sequence is TGTGCCAGCAGCTTAGCGGGGAGGGGGGCTAACCAAGAGACCCAGTACTTC.

V is TRBV7-9 and J is TRBJ1-1; D is undetermined. The length of the CDR3 is 17 residues. Looked up from germline, CDR1 is SEHNR and CDR2 is FQNEAQ (reference sequence). Trimming cost V 1 base and J 1 base, with 16 bases left between them. The CDR3 sequence is CASSLGSLRYKNTEAFF. For the CDR3, the DNA is TGTGCCAGCAGCTTAGGTTCCCTGAGGTATAAGAACACTGAAGCTTTCTTT.

This clone was found once. The rearrangement uses TRBV7-2 and TRBJ1-4, with 7 bases fitting TRBD1. The CDR3 extends over 15 amino acids. Trimming took 0 bases from V and 11 from J; bases not matched to a gene: 9. Germline V gene sequence: CDR1 SGHTA, CDR2 FQGNSA. For the CDR3, the DNA is TGTGCCAGCAGCTTAGCGGAACAGGGGCTAGGGAAACTGTTTTTT. It translates to CASSLAEQGLGKLFF.

The chain employs TRBV9 and TRBJ2-3; the match to TRBD2 covers 12 bases. Looked up from germline, CDR1 is SGDLS and CDR2 is YYNGEE. CDR3 length equals 17 residues. V gave up 1 base and J gave up 4 bases; unmatched junction bases: 7. In DNA, the CDR3 is TGTGCCAGCAGCGTAAGCCCTAGCGGGGGGGCCTCAGATACGCAGTATTTT. Translating gives CASSVSPSGGASDTQYF.

The chain links TRBV5-6 to TRBJ2-3, with D perhaps matching TRBD1 (6 bases). Germline V gene sequence: CDR1 SGHDT, CDR2 YYEEEE. The CDR3 consists of 15 residues. Trimming stripped 2 bases from V and 0 bases from J, with 10 bases between. The CDR3 bases are TGTGCCAGCAGCTTACTACAGGGTAGCACAGATACGCAGTATTTT. This encodes CASSLLQGSTDTQYF.

The V call is TRBV7-2, the J call TRBJ1-2, with D uncertain. Germline V gene sequence: CDR1 SGHTA, CDR2 FQGNSA. Trimming removed 1 base from V and 4 bases from J, with 7 bases in between. This CDR3 comprises 13 residues. CDR3 sequence (DNA): TGTGCCAGCAGCTTAGATTCAGGCTATGGCTACACCTTC. Translated: CASSLDSGYGYTF.

The V and J genes are TRBV18 and TRBJ1-1, with D uncertain. This CDR3 is 15 amino acids long. Trimming shortened V by 3 bases and J by 0 bases, and 11 bases separated the two germline ends. Germline V gene sequence: CDR1 KGHSH, CDR2 LQKENI. The CDR3 DNA reads as TGTGCCAGCTCACCGGCTGGGCAAATGAACACTGAAGCTTTCTTT. It encodes CASSPAGQMNTEAFF.

The V call is TRBV4-2, the J call TRBJ2-5; D may be TRBD2 (5 bases). The J call is doubtful: the DNA matches TRBJ2-7 better. CDR3 length: 15 amino acids. Germline values: CDR1 LGHNA, CDR2 YNFKEQ. DNA for the CDR3: TGTGCCAGCAGCCAAGACGGTCTTGGCGGGCGCGAGCAGTACTTC. This codes for CASSQDGLGGREQYF.

This clone was counted a single time. The chain couples TRBV2 to TRBJ1-1, with a weak D call TRBD1 (6 bases). This CDR3 contains 16 residues. Looked up from germline, CDR1 is SNHLY and CDR2 is FYNNEI. V gave up 0 bases and J gave up 11 bases, with 22 bases separating them. DNA for the CDR3: TGTGCCAGCAGTGAAGCGCTTCAAAGGGGGGGTCTGGGGGCTTTCTTT. Its translation is CASSEALQRGGLGAFF.

The V and J genes are TRBV2 and TRBJ2-2; 8 bases line up with TRBD2. Germline V gene data show CDR1 as SNHLY and CDR2 as FYNNEI. The V and J ends lost 5 bases and 0 bases, in that order; junction bases with no gene match: 5. This CDR3 is built from 16 residues. CDR3: CASSREGGANTGELFF. CDR3 sequence (DNA): TGTGCCAGCAGTCGGGAGGGGGGAGCGAACACCGGGGAGCTGTTTTTT.

There are a few counts of this clone. The chain combines TRBV9 with TRBJ2-5, with 9 bases aligning to TRBD2. In germline, CDR1 is SGDLS, CDR2 YYNGEE. After removal of 2 bases from V and 4 bases from J, the junction contained 6 bases not matched to a gene. The CDR3 extends over 15 amino acids. The chain's CDR3 is CASSVQAGGGETQYF. The CDR3 bases are TGTGCCAGCAGCGTCCAGGCGGGAGGGGGAGAGACCCAGTACTTC.

The chain couples TRBV4-2 to TRBJ2-7, with D tentatively TRBD2 (6 bases). Germline CDR1 reads LGHNA; CDR2 reads YNFKEQ. Deletions cut 0 bases from V and 4 bases from J, with 16 bases between. This CDR3 has 16 residues. The CDR3: CASSQDTTGTSYEQYF. The CDR3 DNA reads TGTGCCAGCAGCCAAGATACGACCGGGACTTCTTACGAGCAGTACTTC.

The sample holds one count of this clone. This chain joins TRBV7-3 and TRBJ1-1; weak D call: TRBD1 (5 bases). In germline, CDR1 is SGHTA, CDR2 FQGTGA. CDR3 size: 13 residues. V was shortened by 1 base and J by 3 bases, with 6 bases between the two germline ends. Here the CDR3 reads CASSLSRDTEAFF. Written as DNA, the CDR3 is TGTGCCAGCAGCTTAAGCAGGGACACTGAAGCTTTCTTT.

This chain connects TRBV9 to TRBJ2-3; 10 bases are a match to TRBD2. With V trimmed by 4 bases and J by 2 bases, 4 bases remained unmatched. Germline CDR1 and CDR2: SGDLS and YYNGEE. This CDR3 is built from 15 residues. Here the CDR3 reads CASSTGLAATDTQYF. In nucleotides, the CDR3 is TGTGCCAGCAGCACTGGACTAGCGGCCACAGATACGCAGTATTTT.